These T cell receptor beta chains were read from a single sample in a study of sequential checkpoint blockade in melanoma. Clones were read by immunoSEQ multiplex PCR, and TCRdb kept only the in-frame ones, dropping some. In the table there are over 10,000 clones, 70% to 80% of which are singletons. Sequenced material: CD8+ T cells sorted from blood (inferred from file names), taken from a patient given nivolumab and ipilimumab in sequence. The receptors derive from a human patient with melanoma. Some clones in this sample may be carry-over from other donors' samples. Both conserved end residues are part of each CDR3. Fields, in order: D gene, J gene, V gene, clone size, CDR3 DNA, CDR3 protein. The D gene is left open where the match is weak. A row's size may be missing; if present it is once, few, many or a size class.

>.|TRBJ2-5|TRBV9|.
TGTGCCAGCGGGAGGGGGAACGGGGAGACCCAGTACTTC
CASGRGNGETQYF
>.|TRBJ1-2|TRBV7-6|.
TGTGCCAGCAGCTTAGGAGTAAGCCCTGGTGGCTATGGCTACACCTTC
CASSLGVSPGGYGYTF
>.|TRBJ2-7|TRBV27|.
TGTGCCAGCAGGGAAAGGGTGTTGGGACTGTACGAGCAGTACTTC
CASRERVLGLYEQYF
>.|TRBJ1-2|TRBV5-6|.
TGTGCCAGCAGCTTGGTACAGGGTATGGGCTACACCTTC
CASSLVQGMGYTF
>.|TRBJ2-7|TRBV4-3|.
TGCGCCAGCAGCCAAGATCAGGGGTGGTACGAGCAGTACTTC
CASSQDQGWYEQYF
>TRBD1|TRBJ1-2|TRBV7-9|.
TGTGCCAGCAGCTTGCTAGACAGGGGAAGTGGCTACACCTTC
CASSLLDRGSGYTF
>.|TRBJ1-1|TRBV7-8|.
TGTGCCAGCAGCTTACGCCAAAGGGGCACTGAAGCTTTCTTT
CASSLRQRGTEAFF
>TRBD1|TRBJ1-1|TRBV7-9|.
TGTGCCAGCAGCGAACAGGGGCGGGGAACGATGAACACTGAAGCTTTCTTT
CASSEQGRGTMNTEAFF
>TRBD1|TRBJ2-1|TRBV5-1|.
TGCGCCAGCAGCTTGGGGACCGGACAGGCTACCAATGAGCAGTTCTTC
CASSLGTGQATNEQFF
>.|TRBJ1-6|TRBV9|.
TGTGCCAGCAGCCCCCTAAGCCCTGGCTCCTATAATTCACCCCTCCACTTT
CASSPLSPGSYNSPLHF
>TRBD1|TRBJ2-6|TRBV2|.
TGTGCCAGCTTGACCAGGGACAGTTCATTCTCTGGGGCCAACGTCCTGACTTTC
CASLTRDSSFSGANVLTF
>.|TRBJ1-1|TRBV27|.
TGTGCCAGCAGTGTCGCCCGAGGAGTGACTGAAGCTTTCTTT
CASSVARGVTEAFF
>.|TRBJ2-1|TRBV4-1|few
TGCGCCAGCAGCCACGCCCTACCCGGTGAGCAGTTCTTC
CASSHALPGEQFF
>TRBD1|TRBJ1-1|TRBV25-1|.
TGTGCCAGCAGAGGAAAGGGACAGCGAAGCACTGAAGCTTTCTTT
CASRGKGQRSTEAFF
>.|TRBJ1-2|TRBV25-1|few
TGTGCCAGCAGTGAAACCGCTCGACCCAGGGGCTACACCTTC
CASSETARPRGYTF
>.|TRBJ1-2|TRBV25-1|.
TGTGCCAGCAGTGTCGGCGGACAGTCCTATGGCTACACCTTC
CASSVGGQSYGYTF
>TRBD2|TRBJ2-7|TRBV9|.
TGTGCCAGCAGCGTAGGAGCGGGGGCCTACGAGCAGTACTTC
CASSVGAGAYEQYF
>TRBD1|TRBJ2-1|TRBV7-6|.
TGTGCCAGCAGCTTAACCGAGACAGGGCTTAACAATGAGCAGTTCTTC
CASSLTETGLNNEQFF
>.|TRBJ1-2|TRBV6-5|.
TGTGCCGCAGGGGACGGCGGGAACTATGGCTACACCTTC
CAAGDGGNYGYTF
>TRBD1|TRBJ1-4|TRBV2|few
TGTGCCAGCAGGCCTACAGGGGTCCTAAATGAAAAACTGTTTTTT
CASRPTGVLNEKLFF
>.|TRBJ1-1|TRBV6-5|.
TGTGCCAGCAGTTATGGCAGGGGAAACACTGAAGCTTTCTTT
CASSYGRGNTEAFF
>TRBD2|TRBJ2-7|TRBV11-3|.
TGTGCCAGCAGCTCCCTAGCGGGGCCTACCTACGAGCAGTACTTC
CASSSLAGPTYEQYF
>TRBD1|TRBJ1-1|TRBV5-5|.
TGTGCCAGCAGCTTGCGGGACAGGAACACTGAAGCTTTCTTT
CASSLRDRNTEAFF
>TRBD1|TRBJ1-2|TRBV4-2|once
TGTGCCAGTAGACAGGGATCCTATGGCTACACCTTC
CASRQGSYGYTF
>.|TRBJ1-4|TRBV7-8|.
TGTGCCAGCAGCGTAGCCGACGGGTCAAATGAAAAACTGTTTTTT
CASSVADGSNEKLFF
>.|TRBJ2-2|TRBV6-5|.
TGTGCCAGCCTCAGGCCCACCGGGGAGCTGTTTTTT
CASLRPTGELFF
>.|TRBJ2-7|TRBV10-3|.
TGTGCCATCAGTGAGTCACCAGCTAGCTCCTACGAGCAGTACTTC
CAISESPASSYEQYF
>.|TRBJ2-7|TRBV10-2|.
TGCGCCAGCAGTGCCCTCAGGAGGTCGGAGTACTTC
CASSALRRSEYF
>TRBD1|TRBJ1-5|TRBV28|.
TGTGCCAGCAGTTTATTAGTGTCCGGCAGGGGGAACGCCCAGCATTTT
CASSLLVSGRGNAQHF
>.|TRBJ2-7|TRBV27|.
TGTGCCAGCATTAAGGGCGGGGGCCACCAGTACGAGCAGTACTTC
CASIKGGGHQYEQYF
>.|TRBJ2-7|TRBV7-9|few
TGTGCCAGCAGCTTCCGGGGGTCCTACGAGCAGTACTTC
CASSFRGSYEQYF
>.|TRBJ2-7|TRBV4-3|once
TGCGCCAGCAGCCAAGATGCCAGGCTCTACGAGCAGTACTTC
CASSQDARLYEQYF
>.|TRBJ2-7|TRBV6-5|.
TGTGCCAGCAGCCTGGGAGGGGGGCTTCCCTACGAGCAGTACTTC
CASSLGGGLPYEQYF
>TRBD1|TRBJ1-2|TRBV7-8|.
TGTGCCAGCAGCTACCGACCGGGACAGGGCTTTGAAGGCTACACCTTC
CASSYRPGQGFEGYTF
>.|TRBJ2-2|TRBV11-2|.
TGTGCCAGCAGCTTAGTGTCAGCCGGGGAGCTGTTTTTT
CASSLVSAGELFF
>.|TRBJ2-1|TRBV7-6|.
TGTGCCAGCAGCTCGTTTCCGAGGGGGTGGCAATTCGAGCAGTTCTTC
CASSSFPRGWQFEQFF
>.|TRBJ2-2|TRBV4-3|.
TGCGCCAGCAGCCAAGGTCGTAGTCTCACCGGGGAGCTGTTTTTT
CASSQGRSLTGELFF
>TRBD1|TRBJ1-2|TRBV4-1|.
TGCGCCAGCAGCCAAGATAGGACAGGGGGCTACTATGGCTACACCTTC
CASSQDRTGGYYGYTF
>.|TRBJ2-5|TRBV18|once
TGTGCCAGCTCATACCTCACAGGGTTCAGGGAGACCCAGTACTTC
CASSYLTGFRETQYF
>.|TRBJ1-2|TRBV23-1|.
TGCGCCAGCAGTCAAAATGGCAGGTTTTCTCAGGGGCAAAACTATGGCTACACCTTC
CASSQNGRFSQGQNYGYTF
>.|TRBJ1-2|TRBV25-1|.
TGTGCCAGCTCAATTCACAGGGATCTATGGATAGGCTACACCTTC
CASSIHRDLWIGYTF
>TRBD1|TRBJ2-7|TRBV11-2|.
TGTGCCAGCAGCCCCGGGACAGGACCCTACGAGCAGTACTTC
CASSPGTGPYEQYF